This section outlines one T cell receptor beta chain sequence together with its context. What it binds is not known. Looked up from germline, CDR1 is MNHEY and CDR2 is SVGAGI. Trimming pared 8 bases from V and 0 bases from J, leaving 7 bases between. This CDR3 is built from 12 residues. Healthy bone marrow donors formed the donor group. The PCR made use of 60 Vbeta and 13 Jbeta primers. Sequenced by immunoSEQ multiplex PCR; TCRdb stores in-frame clones only, minus some. The data contain approximately 140,000 clones, 70% to 85% of them singletons. This entry comes from a study of cytomegalovirus exposure and HLA in healthy donors. General observations from the study: Analyses of presence and absence presupposed an approximately uniform sequencing depth across donors.

The sequenced sample consisted of PBMCs. This receptor was obtained from a woman aged 50 to 60 in good health and CMV-seropositive. The chain employs TRBV6-5 and TRBJ2-5, with D unclear. CDR3 sequence: CASGRDQETQYF. In DNA form, the CDR3 reads TGTGCCAGCGGTCGGGACCAAGAGACCCAGTACTTC.